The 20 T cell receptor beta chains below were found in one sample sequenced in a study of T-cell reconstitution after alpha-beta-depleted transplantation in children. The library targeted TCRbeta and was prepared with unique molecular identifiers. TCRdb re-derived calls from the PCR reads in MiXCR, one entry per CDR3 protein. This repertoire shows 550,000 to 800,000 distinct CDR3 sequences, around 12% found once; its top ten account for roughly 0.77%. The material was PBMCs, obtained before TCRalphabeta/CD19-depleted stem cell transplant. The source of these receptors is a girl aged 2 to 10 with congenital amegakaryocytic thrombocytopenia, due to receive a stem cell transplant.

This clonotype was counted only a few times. As DNA, the CDR3 is TGCGCCAGCAGCACGGGCTACAGGGAAAGGCAAGAGACCCAGTACTTC. Amino acid sequence: CASSTGYRERQETQYF. The chain joins TRBV5-1 to TRBJ2-5; the D gene is possibly TRBD1 (6 bases). The V gene lost 4 bases and the J gene lost 2 bases, with 18 bases spanning the gap. Per the germline V gene, CDR1 is SGHRS and CDR2 is YFSETQ. The CDR3 has 16 amino acids.

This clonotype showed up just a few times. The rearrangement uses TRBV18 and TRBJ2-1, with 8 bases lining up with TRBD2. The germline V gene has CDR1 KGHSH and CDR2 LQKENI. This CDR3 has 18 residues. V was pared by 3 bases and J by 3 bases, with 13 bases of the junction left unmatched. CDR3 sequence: CASSPLGRATSGYNEQFF. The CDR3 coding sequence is TGTGCCAGCTCACCCCTGGGCAGGGCCACTAGCGGCTACAATGAGCAGTTCTTC.

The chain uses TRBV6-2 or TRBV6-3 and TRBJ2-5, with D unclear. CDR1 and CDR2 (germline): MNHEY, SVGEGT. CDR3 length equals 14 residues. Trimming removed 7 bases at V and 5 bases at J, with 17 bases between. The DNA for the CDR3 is TGTGCCAGCACCCCCCGCCCCCTGTCGGAGACCCAGTACTTC. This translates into CASTPRPLSETQYF.

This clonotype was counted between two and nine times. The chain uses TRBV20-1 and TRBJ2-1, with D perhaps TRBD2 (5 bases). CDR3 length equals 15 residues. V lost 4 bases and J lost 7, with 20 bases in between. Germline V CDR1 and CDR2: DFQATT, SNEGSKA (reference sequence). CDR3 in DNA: TGCAGTGCTACGTCTGAGGGCGGGTTCTCTAATGAGCAGTTCTTC. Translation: CSATSEGGFSNEQFF.

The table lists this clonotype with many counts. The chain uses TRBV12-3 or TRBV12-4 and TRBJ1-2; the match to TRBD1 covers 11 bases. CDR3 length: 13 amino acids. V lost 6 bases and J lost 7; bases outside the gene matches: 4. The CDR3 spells CASSRTGGSGYTF. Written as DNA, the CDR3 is TGTGCCAGCAGCCGGACAGGGGGCAGTGGCTACACCTTC.

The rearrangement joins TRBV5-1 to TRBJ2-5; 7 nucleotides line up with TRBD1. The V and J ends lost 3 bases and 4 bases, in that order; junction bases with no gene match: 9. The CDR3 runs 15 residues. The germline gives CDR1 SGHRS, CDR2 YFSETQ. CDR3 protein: CASSWGTVRGETQYF. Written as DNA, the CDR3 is TGCGCCAGCAGCTGGGGGACAGTTAGGGGAGAGACCCAGTACTTC. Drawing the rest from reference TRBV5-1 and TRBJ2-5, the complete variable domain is KAGVTQTPRYLIKTRGQQVTLSCSPISGHRSVSWYQQTPGQGLQFLFEYFSETQRNKGNFPGRFSGRQFSNSRSEMNVSTLELGDSALYLCASSWGTVRGETQYFGPGTRLLVL.

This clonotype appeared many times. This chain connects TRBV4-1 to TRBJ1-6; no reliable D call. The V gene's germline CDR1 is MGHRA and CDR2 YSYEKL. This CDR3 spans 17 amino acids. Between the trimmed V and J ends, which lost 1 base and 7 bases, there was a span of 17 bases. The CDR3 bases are TGCGCCAGCAGCCAAGGACCGAAAGGGATTGAGAATTCACCCCTCCACTTT. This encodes CASSQGPKGIENSPLHF.

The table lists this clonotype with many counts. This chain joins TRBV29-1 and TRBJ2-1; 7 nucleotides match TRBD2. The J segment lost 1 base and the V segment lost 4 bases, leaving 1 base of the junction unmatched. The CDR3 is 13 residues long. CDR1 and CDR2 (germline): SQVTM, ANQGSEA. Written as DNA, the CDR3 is TGCAGCGTTGGGGACTATTCCTACAATGAGCAGTTCTTC. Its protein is CSVGDYSYNEQFF.

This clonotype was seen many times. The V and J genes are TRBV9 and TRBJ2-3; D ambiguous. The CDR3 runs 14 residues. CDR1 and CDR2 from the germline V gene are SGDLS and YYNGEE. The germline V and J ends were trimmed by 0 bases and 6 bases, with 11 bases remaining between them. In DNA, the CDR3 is TGTGCCAGCAGCGTAGCACCTCCGTTGGATACGCAGTATTTT. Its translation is CASSVAPPLDTQYF.

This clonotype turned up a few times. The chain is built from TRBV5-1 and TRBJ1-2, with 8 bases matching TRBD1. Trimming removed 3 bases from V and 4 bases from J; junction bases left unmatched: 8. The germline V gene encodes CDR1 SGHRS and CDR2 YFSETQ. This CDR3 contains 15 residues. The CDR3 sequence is CASSWSRDRSYGYTF. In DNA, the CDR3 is TGCGCCAGCAGCTGGAGCCGGGACAGGAGCTATGGCTACACCTTC. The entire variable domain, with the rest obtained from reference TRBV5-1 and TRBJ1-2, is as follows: KAGVTQTPRYLIKTRGQQVTLSCSPISGHRSVSWYQQTPGQGLQFLFEYFSETQRNKGNFPGRFSGRQFSNSRSEMNVSTLELGDSALYLCASSWSRDRSYGYTFGSGTRLTVV.

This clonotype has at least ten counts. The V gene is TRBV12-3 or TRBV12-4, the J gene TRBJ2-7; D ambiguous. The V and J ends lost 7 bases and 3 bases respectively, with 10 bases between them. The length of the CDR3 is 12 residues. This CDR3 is CASTPGHYEQYF. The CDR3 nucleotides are TGTGCCAGCACCCCCGGGCACTACGAGCAGTACTTC.

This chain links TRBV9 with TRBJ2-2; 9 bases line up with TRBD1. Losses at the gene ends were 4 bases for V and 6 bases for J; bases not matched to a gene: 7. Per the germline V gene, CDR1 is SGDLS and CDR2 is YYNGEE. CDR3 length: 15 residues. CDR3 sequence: CASSPDGQGPGELFF. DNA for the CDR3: TGTGCCAGCAGCCCCGATGGACAGGGGCCCGGGGAGCTGTTTTTT.

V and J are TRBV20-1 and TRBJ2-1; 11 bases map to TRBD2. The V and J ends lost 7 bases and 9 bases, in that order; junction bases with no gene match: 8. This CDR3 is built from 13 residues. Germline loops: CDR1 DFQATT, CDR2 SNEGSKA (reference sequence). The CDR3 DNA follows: TGCAGTGTTAGCGGGAGGGCCTTTGTTGAGCAGTTCTTC. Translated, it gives CSVSGRAFVEQFF.

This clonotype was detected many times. The CDR3 DNA sequence: TGCAGCGTTCCTTTGACTAGCGCCACAGATACGCAGTATTTT. This gives the protein CSVPLTSATDTQYF. This chain connects TRBV29-1 to TRBJ2-3; the match to TRBD2 covers 8 bases. The V gene's germline CDR1 is SQVTM and CDR2 ANQGSEA. CDR3 length: 14 amino acids. V shed 5 bases and J 2 bases; nucleotides not matched to a gene: 6.

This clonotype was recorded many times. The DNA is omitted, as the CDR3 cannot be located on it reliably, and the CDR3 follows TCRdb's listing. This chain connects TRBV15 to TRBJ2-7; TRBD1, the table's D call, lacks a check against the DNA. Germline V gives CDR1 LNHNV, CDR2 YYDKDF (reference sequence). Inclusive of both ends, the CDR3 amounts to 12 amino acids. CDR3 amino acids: CATSILGGEQYF.

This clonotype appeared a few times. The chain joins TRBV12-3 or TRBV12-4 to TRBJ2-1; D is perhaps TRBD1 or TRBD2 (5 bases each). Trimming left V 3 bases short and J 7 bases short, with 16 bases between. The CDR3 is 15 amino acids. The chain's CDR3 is CASSFGTPVHNEQFF. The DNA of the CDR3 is TGTGCCAGCAGTTTTGGGACCCCCGTCCATAATGAGCAGTTCTTC.

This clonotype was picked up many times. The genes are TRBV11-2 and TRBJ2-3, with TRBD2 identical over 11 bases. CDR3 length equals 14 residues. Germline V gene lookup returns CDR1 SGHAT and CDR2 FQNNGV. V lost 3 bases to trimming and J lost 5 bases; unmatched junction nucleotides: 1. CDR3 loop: CASSLTSGEDTQYF. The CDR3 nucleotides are TGTGCCAGCAGCTTGACTAGCGGGGAAGATACGCAGTATTTT.

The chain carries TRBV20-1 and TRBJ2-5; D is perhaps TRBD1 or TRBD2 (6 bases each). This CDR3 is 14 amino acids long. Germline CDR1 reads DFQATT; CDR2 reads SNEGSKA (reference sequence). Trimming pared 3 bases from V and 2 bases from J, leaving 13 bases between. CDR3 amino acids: CSARLGGRQETQYF. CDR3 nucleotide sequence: TGCAGTGCTAGGCTTGGGGGGCGTCAAGAGACCCAGTACTTC.

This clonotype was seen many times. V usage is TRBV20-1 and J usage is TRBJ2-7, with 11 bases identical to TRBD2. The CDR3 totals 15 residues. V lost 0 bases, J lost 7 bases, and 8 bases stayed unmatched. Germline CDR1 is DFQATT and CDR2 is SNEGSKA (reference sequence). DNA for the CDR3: TGCAGTGCTAGAGATGGGCTAGCGGGAGGTTTTGAGCAGTACTTC. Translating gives CSARDGLAGGFEQYF.

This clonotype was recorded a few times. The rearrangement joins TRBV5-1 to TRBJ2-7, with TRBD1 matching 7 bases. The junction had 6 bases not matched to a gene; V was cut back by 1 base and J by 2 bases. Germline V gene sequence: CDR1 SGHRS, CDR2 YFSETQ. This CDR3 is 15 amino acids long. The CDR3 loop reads CASSLTGAVTYEQYF. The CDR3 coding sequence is TGCGCCAGCAGCTTGACAGGGGCTGTCACCTACGAGCAGTACTTC.